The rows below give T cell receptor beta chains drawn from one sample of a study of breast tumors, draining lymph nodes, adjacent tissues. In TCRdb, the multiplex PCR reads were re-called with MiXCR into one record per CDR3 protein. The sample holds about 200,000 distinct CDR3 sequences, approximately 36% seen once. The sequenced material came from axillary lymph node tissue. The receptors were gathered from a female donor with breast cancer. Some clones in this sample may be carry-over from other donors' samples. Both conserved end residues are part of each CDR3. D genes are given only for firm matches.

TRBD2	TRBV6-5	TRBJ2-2	CASRLAGANTGELFF
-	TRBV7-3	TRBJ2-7	CASRYGATYEQYF
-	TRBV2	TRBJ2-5	CASRVSAQETQYF
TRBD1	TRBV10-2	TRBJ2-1	CASKGTGGVSHNEQFF
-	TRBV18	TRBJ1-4	CASSPIQSDEKLFF
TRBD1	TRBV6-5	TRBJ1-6	CASSYSGHRGRSSYNSPLHF
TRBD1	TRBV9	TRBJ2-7	CASSPTGVEQYF
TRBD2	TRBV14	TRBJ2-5	CASSRPSGSETQYF
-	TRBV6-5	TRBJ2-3	CASSHRAGDTQYF
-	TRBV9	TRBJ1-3	CASSEEGSSGNTIYF